This TCR beta chain stems from a study of blood T cells in healthy people across ages. Findings and caveats of the study: Older age coincided with a roughly linear decline in TCR beta diversity per million T cells.

As for this clonotype: Its target is unknown. This sequence may be a read error, since a much larger clone differs from it by one base.

Alongside a J-beta primer mix, a sample-barcoded 5' primer served in a second PCR lasting about 6 to 11 cycles. Each TCR beta cDNA got a 12-nucleotide random molecular identifier. MiXCR, applied by TCRdb to the 5' RACE reads, yields one record per CDR3 protein. The sample yields 710,000 or so distinct CDR3 sequences, 22% seen once. The CDR3 contains 14 residues. Germline V CDR1 and CDR2: DFQATT, SNEGSKA (reference sequence). V usage is TRBV20-1 and J usage is TRBJ2-5; perhaps TRBD1 as D (5 bases). The TCR sequence derives from a man aged 65 to 85 in good health. Sequenced input: blood. CDR3 residues: CSASFGATQETPYF. The CDR3 coding sequence is TGCAGTGCTAGCTTTGGGGCTACCCAAGAGACCCCGTACTTC.